Sequencing of this TCR beta chain was carried out in a study of blood T cell repertoires in COVID-19. Study overall: Acute-phase and convalescent COVID-19 samples originated in the United States, Italy and Spain. PBMCs, B-cell-depleted T cells, or T cells provided the cDNA or gDNA that made up the material.

V trimming: 5 bases; J trimming: 6 bases; junction bases outside the gene matches: 12. CDR3 length: 16 residues. Germline V gene lookup returns CDR1 LNHNV and CDR2 YYDKDF (reference sequence). Source study methods: Amplification with reference gene primers provided the estimates of nucleated cell counts. Profiled with immunoSEQ multiplex PCR; TCRdb holds only in-frame clones, not every one. D and trimming were read from the DNA, whereas the V and J calls and clone size are those reported in that table. The data show about 250,000 clones, around four fifths seen once. V and J are TRBV15 and TRBJ2-7; TRBD2 matches at 11 bases. This TCR was sampled from a man aged 40-50 years with active or convalescent COVID-19. The sequenced sample consisted of peripheral blood. The CDR3 is CATSREILAGESEQYF. For the CDR3, the DNA is TGTGCCACCAGCCGCGAAATACTAGCGGGAGAAAGCGAGCAGTACTTC.